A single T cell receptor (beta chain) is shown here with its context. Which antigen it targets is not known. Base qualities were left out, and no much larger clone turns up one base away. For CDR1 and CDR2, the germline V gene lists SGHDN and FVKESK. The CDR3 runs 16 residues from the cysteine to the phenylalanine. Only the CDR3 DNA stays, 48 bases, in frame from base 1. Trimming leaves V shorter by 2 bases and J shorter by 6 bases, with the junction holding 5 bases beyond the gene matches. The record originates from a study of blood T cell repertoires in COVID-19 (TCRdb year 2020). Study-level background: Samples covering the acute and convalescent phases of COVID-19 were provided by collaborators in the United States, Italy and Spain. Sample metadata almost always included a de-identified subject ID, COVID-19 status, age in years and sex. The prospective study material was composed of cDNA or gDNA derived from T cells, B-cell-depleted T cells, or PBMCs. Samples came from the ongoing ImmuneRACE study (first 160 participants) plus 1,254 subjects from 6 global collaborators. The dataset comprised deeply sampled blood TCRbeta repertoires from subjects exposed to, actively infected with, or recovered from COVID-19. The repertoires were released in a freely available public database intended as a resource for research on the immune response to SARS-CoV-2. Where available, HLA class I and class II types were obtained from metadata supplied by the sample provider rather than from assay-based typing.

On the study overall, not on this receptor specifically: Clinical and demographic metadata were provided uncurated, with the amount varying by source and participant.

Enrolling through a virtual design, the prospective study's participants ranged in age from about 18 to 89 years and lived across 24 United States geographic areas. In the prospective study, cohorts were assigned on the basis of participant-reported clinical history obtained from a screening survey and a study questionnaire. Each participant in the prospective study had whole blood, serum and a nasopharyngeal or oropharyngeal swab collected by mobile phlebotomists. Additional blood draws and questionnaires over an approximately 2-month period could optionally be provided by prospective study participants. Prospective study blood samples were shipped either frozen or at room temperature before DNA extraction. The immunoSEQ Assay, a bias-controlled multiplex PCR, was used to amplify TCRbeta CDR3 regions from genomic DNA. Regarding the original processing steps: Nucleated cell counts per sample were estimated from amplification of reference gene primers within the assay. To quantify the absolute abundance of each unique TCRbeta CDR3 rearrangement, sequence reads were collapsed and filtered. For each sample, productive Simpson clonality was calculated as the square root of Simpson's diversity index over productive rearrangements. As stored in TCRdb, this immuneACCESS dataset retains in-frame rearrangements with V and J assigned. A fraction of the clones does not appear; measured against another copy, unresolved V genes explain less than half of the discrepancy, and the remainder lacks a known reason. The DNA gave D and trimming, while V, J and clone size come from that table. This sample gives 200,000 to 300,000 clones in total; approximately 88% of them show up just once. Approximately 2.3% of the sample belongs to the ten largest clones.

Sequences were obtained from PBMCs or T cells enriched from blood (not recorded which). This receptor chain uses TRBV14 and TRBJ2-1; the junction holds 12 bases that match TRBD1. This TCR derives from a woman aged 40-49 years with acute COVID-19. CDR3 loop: CASSQTGQGASNEQFF. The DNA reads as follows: TGTGCCAGCAGCCAAACGGGACAGGGGGCCTCCAATGAGCAGTTCTTC.